This T cell receptor beta chain was captured by sequencing in a study of T cell responses to AZD1222 COVID-19 vaccine (dated by TCRdb to the early 2020s). For context, the study as a whole: Because spike-specific TCR depth and breadth did not differ between the two schedules, AZD1222 recipients who got a second dose at roughly 4 weeks were pooled with those who got a second dose at roughly 12 weeks. TCR sequencing was performed for about 240 trial participants, of whom some 200 were given two doses of AZD1222 and around 25 were given two doses of MenACWY control vaccine. Trial participants were enrolled by age into 18-55, 56-69 and 70-plus year subgroups, with around 140, 26 and 57 TCR-sequenced participants respectively.

Study-level results and caveats: CD4 TCRs associated with the vaccine covered the entire spike protein, and the dominant responses were in regions 160-218 and 743-854. Because no day 14 peak-response samples were available, the repertoires could be characterized only after the peak T cell response. Only six or seven AZD1222 recipients were SARS-CoV-2 seropositive at baseline, limiting conclusions about previously exposed vaccinees. The 56-69-year group was small, and its depth increase did not reach significance, likely because of low power. Participants were mostly white British, with more females than males. The authors suggested clonal diversity may have been underestimated. Nearly half of unique spike-specific TCRs reportedly recognized epitopes outside regions mutated in the B.1.351 and B.1.1.7 variants. After two AZD1222 doses, both the breadth and the depth of spike-specific TCRs were significantly higher than at day 0 and than in MenACWY recipients.

Sample time point, as interpreted from the label and publication: baseline before first vaccination. Vaccinee samples were obtained from the UK trials COV001 and COV002, which included a single-blind randomized controlled phase 2/3 trial of AZD1222 (ChAdOx1 nCoV-19) in healthy adults. For TCRbeta chain sequencing, PBMC samples from trial participants were taken at day 0 and at day 28 after the second dose. Inclusive of the bounding cysteine and phenylalanine, the CDR3 is 11 residues long. CDR3 DNA is the only sequence kept; it has 33 bases, read in frame from the first base. V is cut by 4 bases and J by 5 bases, and the space between the germline ends is 5 bases. The CDR1 and CDR2 encoded by the germline V gene (reference sequence) are LGHDT and YNNKEL. The CDR3 regions of human TCRbeta chains were analyzed by immunosequencing. The authors' analysis ran thus. Repertoire TCRs were matched against a reference library of SARS-CoV-2-specific TCRs generated with the MIRA antigen-specificity platform. Breadth was defined as the fraction of unique TCRs that were SARS-CoV-2-associated. Depth was defined as the fraction of total T cells that were SARS-CoV-2-associated. Using the MIRA data, each spike-specific TCR was assigned both to the spike region to which the TCR was reactive and to a CD4 or CD8 class. Log10-transformed breadth and depth values were compared by one-way ANOVA with Sidak's multiple comparisons tests. As stored in TCRdb, this immuneACCESS dataset retains in-frame rearrangements with V and J assigned. A fraction of the clones does not appear; measured against another copy, unresolved V genes explain less than half of the discrepancy, and the remainder lacks a known reason. V, J and clone size reflect that table, while D and trimming were determined from the DNA. For this sample the table gives some 130,000 clones, of which 90% were detected only once. The ten largest clones represent 6.9% of the sample.

This clone was detected only once. Its specific antigen is unknown. The record has no base qualities; no much larger clone is one base away. The chain is encoded by TRBV3-1 (or the pseudogene TRBV3-2) joined to TRBJ1-1; confidence is insufficient to name the D gene. This clonotype was sampled from an adult in good health. The source material was peripheral blood, sampled on day 0 of AZD1222 vaccination. The sequenced DNA is TGTGCCAGCAGCCTAAGAACTGAAGCTTTCTTT. Its translation is CASSLRTEAFF.